The clone carrying this TCR beta chain was seen a single time. Its antigen is unknown. This record comes from a study of cytomegalovirus exposure and HLA in healthy donors. Study results and limitations: Upon later analysis, TCR association rates were observed to vary by HLA locus, being highest for DRB1 and lowest for HLA-C. Researchers reported in a later analysis that a missense DCLRE1C variant was tied to TCR beta V- and J-gene trimming. No immune exposure information besides CMV serostatus was available. Associated with HLA alleles at 0.05 false discovery rate in a later analysis were some 16,000 TCR beta sequences.

V shed 3 bases and J shed 4 bases, with 13 bases lying between them. Germline V gives CDR1 MNHNS, CDR2 SASEGT. The CDR3 consists of 15 residues. The PCR employed 60 Vbeta primers together with 13 Jbeta primers. Generated by immunoSEQ multiplex PCR, the TCRdb table keeps only in-frame clones and is missing some. The sample records fewer than 150,000 clones, 60% to 80% being singletons. This TCR was recovered from a male donor in good health and CMV-seronegative. V and J are TRBV6-1 and TRBJ1-5; D is undetermined. The sequenced material came from PBMCs. The CDR3 bases are TGTGCCAGCAGTGAGTCCCGGGGAATGAATCAGCCCCAGCATTTT. It yields the protein CASSESRGMNQPQHF.